These T cell receptor beta chains were read from a single sample in a study of siplizumab effects on memory and regulatory T cells. The table came from immunoSEQ multiplex PCR; TCRdb's copy has only in-frame clones and leaves some out. The sample lists about 110,000 clones; 92% were seen once. The sequenced material came from CD4+ T cells sorted from blood. The receptors stem from a human donor in good health. Both conserved end residues are part of each CDR3. Each record gives: CDR3 protein, CDR3 DNA, D gene, J gene, clone size, V gene. The D gene is left open where the match is weak. Rows may omit the clone size; those that give it use once, few, many or a size class.

CASSLGENYEQYF TGTGCCAGCAGCTTGGGGGAAAACTACGAGCAGTACTTC . TRBJ2-7 . TRBV7-3
CASRNHRGGEAFF TGTGCCAGCAGGAACCACAGGGGCGGCGAAGCTTTCTTT TRBD1 TRBJ1-1 . TRBV2
CASSYPGQGNYGYTF TGTGCCAGCAGTTACCCGGGACAGGGAAACTATGGCTACACCTTC TRBD1 TRBJ1-2 . TRBV6-6
CASSLPSRRIQETQYF TGTGCCAGCAGCTTACCCAGCCGACGGATCCAAGAGACCCAGTACTTC . TRBJ2-5 . TRBV7-9
CASSVLAGGWIDTQYF TGTGCCAGCAGCGTACTAGCGGGGGGGTGGATAGATACGCAGTATTTT TRBD2 TRBJ2-3 . TRBV9
CASSYGAGVGETQYF TGTGCCAGCAGTTACGGAGCGGGGGTGGGAGAGACCCAGTACTTC TRBD2 TRBJ2-5 . TRBV6-6
CASRRGTATNYGYTF TGTGCCAGCAGAAGGGGGACAGCAACTAACTATGGCTACACCTTC TRBD1 TRBJ1-2 . TRBV2
CASSSGQYNEQFF TGTGCCAGCAGCTCGGGACAGTACAATGAGCAGTTCTTC TRBD1 TRBJ2-1 . TRBV11-3
CSVHRGTETQYF TGCAGCGTCCACAGGGGAACGGAGACCCAGTACTTC TRBD1 TRBJ2-5 . TRBV29-1
CASNRERNYGYTF TGTGCCAGCAACAGGGAAAGGAACTATGGCTACACCTTC . TRBJ1-2 . TRBV19
CATGGAGLAYEQYF TGTGCCACCGGAGGGGCGGGTCTAGCCTACGAGCAGTACTTC . TRBJ2-7 . TRBV6-1
CASRAGGTASYEQYF TGTGCCAGCAGAGCAGGGGGGACGGCAAGCTACGAGCAGTACTTC . TRBJ2-7 once TRBV6-1
CASSLDGWAYEQYF TGTGCCAGCAGCTTAGACGGGTGGGCCTACGAGCAGTACTTC . TRBJ2-7 . TRBV7-2